The clone carrying this T cell receptor beta chain was recorded at least ten times. Its antigen is undetermined. 500 ng RNA was reverse transcribed with alpha and beta constant-region primers. Separate chain-specific third strand synthesis with multiplexing indices produced the alpha and beta libraries. MiXCR was run by TCRdb on the 5' RACE reads, yielding one entry per CDR3 protein. The data show approximately 11,000 distinct CDR3 sequences, 10% seen once. This record comes from a study of HIV-infected patients and healthy controls. Study-level background: Total CDR3 counts per chain did not differ significantly between patients and controls.

Whole blood was used without fractionation, so all unsorted peripheral T cells were included. CDR1 and CDR2 (germline): SGHAT, FQNNGV. V lost 0 bases and J 4 bases, leaving 10 bases between the germline ends. This CDR3 contains 15 residues. Findings and caveats of the study: The diversity differences were not explained by slight age and sex differences between study cohorts. MAIT alpha-chain CDR3s were frequent in healthy controls, depleted in HIV+. Compared with healthy controls, HIV-infected patients showed less CDR3 sharing between individuals.

The source of this sequence is an adult with HIV infection. The chain employs TRBV11-2 and TRBJ2-1, with a weak D call TRBD1 (6 bases). The sequences come from blood, collected before antiretroviral therapy. The CDR3 region is CASSLDGTPYNEQFF. In nucleotides, the CDR3 is TGTGCCAGCAGCTTAGATGGGACACCTTACAATGAGCAGTTCTTC.